This TCR beta chain was captured by sequencing in a study of response to subunit inactivated influenza vaccine. Overall study results and limits: Seasonal influenza vaccination, on each occasion, was suggested by the authors to recruit few new T cells.

As to this clonotype: Its target is not known.

The CDR3 is 14 amino acids. Trimming took off 1 base at V and 5 bases at J, with 12 bases between the two ends. CDR1 and CDR2 from the germline V gene are SGHKS and YYEKEE (reference sequence). A single record per CDR3 protein comes from TCRdb applying MiXCR to the RT-PCR reads. Here the sample spans roughly 700,000 distinct CDR3 sequences, approximately 15% being singletons. The sequence was collected from a man aged 50 to 60 who received an inactivated influenza vaccine. The material was PBMCs from blood, obtained 14 days before vaccination. The chain couples TRBV5-5 to TRBJ2-5; maybe TRBD1 (5 bases). Here the CDR3 DNA reads TGTGCCAGCAGCTTGCAGGGCCCCGGCGAGACCCAGTACTTC. Its protein is CASSLQGPGETQYF.